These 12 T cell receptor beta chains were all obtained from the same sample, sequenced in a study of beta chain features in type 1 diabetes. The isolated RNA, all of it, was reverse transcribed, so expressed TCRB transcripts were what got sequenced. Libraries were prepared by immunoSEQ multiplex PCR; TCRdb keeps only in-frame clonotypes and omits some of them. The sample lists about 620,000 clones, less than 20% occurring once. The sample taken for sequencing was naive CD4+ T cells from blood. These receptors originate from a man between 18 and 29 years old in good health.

The DNA for the CDR3 is TGTGCCAGCAGCTTTCCCTTAGCGGGGGCCTACACAGATACGCAGTATTTT. This gives the protein CASSFPLAGAYTDTQYF. This chain uses TRBV7-2 with TRBJ2-3, with 9 bases fitting TRBD2. Germline loops: CDR1 SGHTA, CDR2 FQGNSA. J was trimmed by 2 bases and V by 3 bases; bases with no gene match: 9. CDR3 length: 17 residues.

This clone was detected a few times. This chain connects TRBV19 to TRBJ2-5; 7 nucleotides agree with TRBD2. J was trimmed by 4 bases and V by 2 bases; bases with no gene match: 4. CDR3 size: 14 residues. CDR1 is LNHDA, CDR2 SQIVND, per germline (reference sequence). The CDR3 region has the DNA TGTGCCAGTAGTATAAGAGAGCGGGGAGAGACCCAGTACTTC. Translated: CASSIRERGETQYF.

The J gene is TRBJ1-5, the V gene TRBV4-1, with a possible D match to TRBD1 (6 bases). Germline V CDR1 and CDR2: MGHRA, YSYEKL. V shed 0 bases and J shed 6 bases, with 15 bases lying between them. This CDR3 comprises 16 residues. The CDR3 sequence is CASSQEGGGRGQPQHF. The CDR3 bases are TGCGCCAGCAGCCAAGAAGGGGGGGGGCGCGGTCAGCCCCAGCATTTT.

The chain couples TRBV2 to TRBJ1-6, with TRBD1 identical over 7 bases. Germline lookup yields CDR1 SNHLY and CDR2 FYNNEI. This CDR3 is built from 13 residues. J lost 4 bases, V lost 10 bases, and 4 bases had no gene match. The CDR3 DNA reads TGTGCCACCGGGGGACAGTATAATTCACCCCTCCACTTT. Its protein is CATGGQYNSPLHF.

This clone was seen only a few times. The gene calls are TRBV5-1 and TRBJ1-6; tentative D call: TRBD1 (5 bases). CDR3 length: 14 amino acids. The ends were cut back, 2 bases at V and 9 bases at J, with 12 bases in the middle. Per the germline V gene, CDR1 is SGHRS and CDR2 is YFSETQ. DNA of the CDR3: TGCGCCAGCAGCTTAGGAGTAAGGGGTTCACCCCTCCACTTT. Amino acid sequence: CASSLGVRGSPLHF.

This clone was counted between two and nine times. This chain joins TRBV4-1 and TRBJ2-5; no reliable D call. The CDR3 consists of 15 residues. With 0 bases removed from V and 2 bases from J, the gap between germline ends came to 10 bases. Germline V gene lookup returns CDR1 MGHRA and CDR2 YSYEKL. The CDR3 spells CASSQDGSRQETQYF. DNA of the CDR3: TGCGCCAGCAGCCAAGATGGCAGTCGACAAGAGACCCAGTACTTC.

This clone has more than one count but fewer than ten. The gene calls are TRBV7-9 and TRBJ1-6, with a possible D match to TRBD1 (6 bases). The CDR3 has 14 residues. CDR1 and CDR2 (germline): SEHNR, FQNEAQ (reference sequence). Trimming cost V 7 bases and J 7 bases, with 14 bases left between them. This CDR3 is CASTLTGPNSPLHF. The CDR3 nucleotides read TGTGCCAGCACCTTGACAGGTCCGAATTCACCCCTCCACTTT. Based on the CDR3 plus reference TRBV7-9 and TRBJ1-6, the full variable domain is DTGVSQNPRHKITKRGQNVTFRCDPISEHNRLYWYRQTLGQGPEFLTYFQNEAQLEKSRLLSDRFSAERPKGSFSTLEIQRTEQGDSAMYLCASTLTGPNSPLHFGNGTRLTVT.

CDR3 amino acids: CASSQAGRPNQPQHF. As DNA, the CDR3 is TGCGCCAGCAGCCAAGCGGGCAGACCTAATCAGCCCCAGCATTTT. This chain uses TRBV4-1 with TRBJ1-5, with no clear D. Trimming removed 1 base at V and 4 bases at J, with 11 bases between. The CDR3 spans 15 residues. Germline V gene sequence: CDR1 MGHRA, CDR2 YSYEKL.

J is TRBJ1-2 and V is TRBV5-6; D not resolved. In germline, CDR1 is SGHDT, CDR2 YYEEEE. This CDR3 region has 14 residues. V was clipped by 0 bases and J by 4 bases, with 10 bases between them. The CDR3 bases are TGTGCCAGCAGCTTGGGTGTGTATCCCTATGGCTACACCTTC. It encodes CASSLGVYPYGYTF.

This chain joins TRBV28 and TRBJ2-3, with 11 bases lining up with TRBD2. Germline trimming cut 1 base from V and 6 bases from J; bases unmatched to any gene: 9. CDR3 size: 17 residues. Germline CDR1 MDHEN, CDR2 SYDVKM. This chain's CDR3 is CASSLFNSGRASDTQYF. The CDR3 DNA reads TGTGCCAGCAGTTTATTTAATAGCGGGAGGGCCTCTGATACGCAGTATTTT.

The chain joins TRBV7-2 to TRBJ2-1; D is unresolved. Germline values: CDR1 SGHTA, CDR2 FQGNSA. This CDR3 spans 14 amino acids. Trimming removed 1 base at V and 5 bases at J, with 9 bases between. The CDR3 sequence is CASSLDTHDNEQFF. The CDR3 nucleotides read TGTGCCAGCAGCTTAGACACCCATGACAATGAGCAGTTCTTC.

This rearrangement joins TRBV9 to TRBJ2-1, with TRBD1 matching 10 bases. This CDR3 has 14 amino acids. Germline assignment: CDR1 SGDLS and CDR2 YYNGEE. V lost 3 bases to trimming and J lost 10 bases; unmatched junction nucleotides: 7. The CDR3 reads CASSAGTGVREQFF. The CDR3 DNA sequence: TGTGCCAGCAGCGCGGGGACAGGGGTTCGCGAGCAGTTCTTC.